This TCR beta chain originates from a study of blood T cell repertoires in COVID-19. The wider study: COVID-19 samples collected from the United States, Italy and Spain covered acute and convalescent phases.

Recruits, aged about 18 to 95 years, lived in 25 or so US areas. Produced via immunoSEQ multiplex PCR; TCRdb's table is partial and in-frame only. The sample includes approximately 150,000 clones, 84% seen only once; the top ten take roughly 3.7%. V shed 1 base and J 0 bases; nucleotides not matched to a gene: 2. This CDR3 is built from 15 residues. Germline CDR1 is SGHTA and CDR2 is FQGNSA. This sequence joins TRBV7-2 and TRBJ2-7, with 8 positions matching TRBD2. Sequenced: PBMCs or T cells enriched from blood (not recorded which). This receptor was taken from a man between 45 and 60 years old in a cohort exposed to, infected with or recovered from COVID-19 (not recorded which). CDR3 region: CASSLGGTSSYEQYF. CDR3 DNA: TGTGCCAGCAGCTTAGGAGGGACTAGCTCCTACGAGCAGTACTTC.